This T cell receptor (beta chain) appears in the sequencing data of a study of blood T cell repertoires in COVID-19. Overall study: Collection of acute and convalescent COVID-19 samples took place in the United States, Italy and Spain.

Trimming removed 4 bases at V and 5 bases at J, with 12 bases between. Germline V gene sequence: CDR1 MGHDK, CDR2 SYGVNS. This CDR3 region has 13 residues. Sequenced by immunoSEQ multiplex PCR; TCRdb stores in-frame clones only, minus some. The data contain some 700,000 clones, about 87% of them seen just once; the ten biggest clones take up over 0.2%. The chain has TRBV25-1 and TRBJ2-7, with D perhaps matching TRBD1 (6 bases). Sequencing was performed on peripheral blood. This clonotype was sampled from a woman younger than 30 with acute or convalescent COVID-19. CDR3: CASSGQGFDEQYF. DNA for the CDR3: TGTGCCAGCAGTGGTCAGGGGTTCGACGAGCAGTACTTC.